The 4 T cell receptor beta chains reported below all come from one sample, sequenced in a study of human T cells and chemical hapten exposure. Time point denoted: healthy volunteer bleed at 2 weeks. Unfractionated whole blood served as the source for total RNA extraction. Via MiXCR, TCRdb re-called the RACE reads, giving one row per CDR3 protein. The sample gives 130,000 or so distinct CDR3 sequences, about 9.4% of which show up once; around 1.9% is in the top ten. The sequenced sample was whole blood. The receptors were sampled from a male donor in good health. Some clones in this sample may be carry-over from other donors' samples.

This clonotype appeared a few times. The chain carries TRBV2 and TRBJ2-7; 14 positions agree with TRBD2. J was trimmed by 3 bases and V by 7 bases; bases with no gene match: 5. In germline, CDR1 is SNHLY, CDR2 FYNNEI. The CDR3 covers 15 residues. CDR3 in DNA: TGTGCCAGCACACCGGGACTAGCGGGAGTCTACGAGCAGTACTTC. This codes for CASTPGLAGVYEQYF.

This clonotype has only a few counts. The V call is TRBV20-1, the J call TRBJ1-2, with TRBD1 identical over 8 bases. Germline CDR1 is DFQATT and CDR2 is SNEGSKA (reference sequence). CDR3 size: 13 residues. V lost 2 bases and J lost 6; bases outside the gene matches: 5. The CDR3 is CSARRTGWDGYTF. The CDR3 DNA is TGCAGTGCTAGAAGGACAGGGTGGGATGGCTACACCTTC.

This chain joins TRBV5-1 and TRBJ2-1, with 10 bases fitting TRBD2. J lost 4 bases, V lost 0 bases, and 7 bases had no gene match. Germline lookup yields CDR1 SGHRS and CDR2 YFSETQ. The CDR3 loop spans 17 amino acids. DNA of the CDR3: TGCGCCAGCAGCTTGGCTCTGTCTAGCGGGGGTTACAATGAGCAGTTCTTC. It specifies CASSLALSSGGYNEQFF.

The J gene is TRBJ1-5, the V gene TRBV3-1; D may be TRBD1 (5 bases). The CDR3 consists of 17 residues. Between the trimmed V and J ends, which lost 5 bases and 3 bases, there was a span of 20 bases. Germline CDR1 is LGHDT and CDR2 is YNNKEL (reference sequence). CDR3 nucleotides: TGTGCCAGCAGCGCAGCCACTTCCCGGGGGGTCAATCAGCCCCAGCATTTT. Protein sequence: CASSAATSRGVNQPQHF. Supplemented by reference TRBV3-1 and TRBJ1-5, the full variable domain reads DTAVSQTPKYLVTQMGNDKSIKCEQNLGHDTMYWYKQDSKKFLKIMFSYNNKELIINETVPNRFSPKSPDKAHLNLHINSLELGDSAVYFCASSAATSRGVNQPQHFGDGTRLSIL.